The 23 T cell receptor beta chains in this list originate from one sample, sequenced in a study of blood T cell repertoires in COVID-19. The protocol was immunoSEQ multiplex PCR, while the TCRdb copy is restricted to in-frame clones and leaves out a portion. The sample lists a few hundred thousand clones, around 86% occurring once. The sequencing input was peripheral blood. All receptors come from a man aged 50 or older with acute or convalescent COVID-19.

This clone was found once. This chain joins TRBV21-1 and TRBJ1-2; the D call TRBD1 from the table was never checked on the DNA. TRBV21-1 is a documented pseudogene. The CDR3 loop spans 15 amino acids. CDR3 in amino acids: CASSTNPGWVDGYTF. The CDR3 nucleotides are TGTGCCAGCAGCACCAACCCAGGGTGGGTTGATGGCTACACCTTC.

The gene calls are TRBV10-3 and TRBJ2-5, with TRBD1 identical over 10 bases. V was clipped by 8 bases and J by 5 bases; unmatched bases: 5. The V gene's germline CDR1 is ENHRY and CDR2 SYGVKD. The CDR3 loop spans 13 amino acids. CDR3 amino acids: CAIGQGERETQYF. Written as DNA, the CDR3 is TGTGCCATCGGACAGGGGGAGCGGGAGACCCAGTACTTC.

The chain recombines TRBV18 with TRBJ1-6, with D possibly matching TRBD1 (5 bases). The length of the CDR3 is 14 residues. Germline CDR1 reads KGHSH; CDR2 reads LQKENI. Deletions cut 2 bases from V and 10 bases from J, with 12 bases between. DNA for the CDR3: TGTGCCAGCTCACCAGGAGGGGATGGCTCACCCCTCCACTTT. Translation gives CASSPGGDGSPLHF.

The rearrangement links TRBV7-9 to TRBJ2-7; TRBD1 agrees at 7 bases. The trim removed 6 bases at V and 3 bases at J, leaving 8 bases unmatched. The germline V gene encodes CDR1 SEHNR and CDR2 FQNEAQ (reference sequence). The CDR3 is 14 amino acids. This chain's CDR3 is CASSPTGSYYEQYF. CDR3 sequence (DNA): TGTGCCAGCAGTCCGACAGGGTCGTACTACGAGCAGTACTTC.

This CDR3 is CASSIHSGGYRKDTQYF. In nucleotides, the CDR3 is TGTGCCAGCAGCATTCATTCCGGGGGGTACAGAAAGGATACGCAGTATTTT. The chain combines TRBV9 with TRBJ2-3; TRBD2 matches at 7 bases. The CDR3 sequence is 17 residues long. Germline loops: CDR1 SGDLS, CDR2 YYNGEE. V gave up 4 bases and J gave up 6 bases; unmatched junction bases: 17. Full variable domain (rest looked up from reference TRBV9 and TRBJ2-3): DSGVTQTPKHLITATGQRVTLRCSPRSGDLSVYWYQQSLDQGLQFLIQYYNGEERAKGNILERFSAQQFPDLHSELNLSSLELGDSALYFCASSIHSGGYRKDTQYFGPGTRLTVL.

CDR3 loop: CSAWTVSNEKLFF. The CDR3 DNA is TGCAGCGCCTGGACAGTGAGTAATGAAAAACTGTTTTTT. J is TRBJ1-4 and V is TRBV29-1, with D tentatively TRBD1 (6 bases). Germline values: CDR1 SQVTM, CDR2 ANQGSEA. The CDR3 has 13 amino acids. V lost 7 bases and J lost 4, with 13 bases in between.

The rearrangement uses TRBV5-1 and TRBJ2-3; a weak D match, TRBD2 (5 bases). Germline CDR1 is SGHRS and CDR2 is YFSETQ. V lost 3 bases to trimming and J lost 2 bases, with 7 bases between them. CDR3 length: 13 residues. The CDR3 region is CASSSGFTDTQYF. In nucleotides, the CDR3 is TGCGCCAGCAGCTCGGGGTTCACAGATACGCAGTATTTT. The variable domain in full, with the rest retrieved from reference TRBV5-1 and TRBJ2-3, is KAGVTQTPRYLIKTRGQQVTLSCSPISGHRSVSWYQQTPGQGLQFLFEYFSETQRNKGNFPGRFSGRQFSNSRSEMNVSTLELGDSALYLCASSSGFTDTQYFGPGTRLTVL.

This chain connects TRBV18 to TRBJ1-5, with 8 bases matching TRBD1. Germline V lookup: CDR1 KGHSH, CDR2 LQKENI. The CDR3 extends over 14 amino acids. Trimming removed 3 bases from V and 7 bases from J; junction bases left unmatched: 5. The CDR3 DNA sequence: TGTGCCAGCTCACCGGGTCAGGGGGCCCAGCCCCAGCATTTT. Translating it yields CASSPGQGAQPQHF.

This chain links TRBV28 with TRBJ2-7; TRBD2 might be the D (6 bases). The CDR3 is made up of 14 amino acids. V dropped 5 bases and J dropped 4 bases, with 15 bases sitting between them. Germline V CDR1 and CDR2: MDHEN, SYDVKM. CDR3 amino acids: CASSPLRDLYEQYF. Here the CDR3 DNA reads TGTGCCAGCAGTCCCTTAAGGGACTTATACGAGCAGTACTTC.

The chain couples TRBV5-4 to TRBJ1-1, with D uncertain. Germline V gene data show CDR1 as SGHNT and CDR2 as YYREEE (reference sequence). V lost 0 bases to trimming and J lost 2 bases, with 11 bases between them. The CDR3 is 15 residues long. CDR3 sequence reads: CASSLDLAVNTEAFF. Written as DNA, the CDR3 is TGTGCCAGCAGCTTGGACCTGGCAGTAAACACTGAAGCTTTCTTT.

The chain carries TRBV29-1 and TRBJ2-2; 7 nucleotides match TRBD2. V shed 6 bases and J 4 bases; nucleotides not matched to a gene: 11. The CDR3 consists of 15 residues. Germline CDR1 SQVTM, CDR2 ANQGSEA. DNA of the CDR3: TGCAGCGTCGACGCCGGGACGGGAGGCACCGGGGAGCTGTTTTTT. Amino acid sequence: CSVDAGTGGTGELFF.

V gene TRBV4-1 combines with J gene TRBJ1-2; D unclear. The CDR3 spans 14 residues. Per germline, CDR1 MGHRA and CDR2 YSYEKL. V lost 0 bases, J lost 8 bases, and 13 bases lay in between. The CDR3 spells CASSQEGRGSGYTF. The CDR3 DNA is TGCGCCAGCAGCCAAGAGGGTCGTGGGAGCGGCTACACCTTC.

The chain employs TRBV19 and TRBJ1-1, with 10 positions matching TRBD1. The germline V gene encodes CDR1 LNHDA and CDR2 SQIVND (reference sequence). The CDR3 loop spans 14 amino acids. With V trimmed by 7 bases and J by 6 bases, 8 bases remained unmatched. CDR3 in DNA: TGTGCCAGTAAAGGACAGGGGGGAAGGGCTGAAGCTTTCTTT. Residues: CASKGQGGRAEAFF.

The rearrangement joins TRBV4-1 to TRBJ1-4; the match to TRBD1 covers 7 bases. There are 14 residues in the CDR3. J was trimmed by 11 bases and V by 5 bases; bases with no gene match: 11. The germline V gene encodes CDR1 MGHRA and CDR2 YSYEKL. The CDR3 DNA sequence: TGCGCCAGCAGCGCCCGGGACAGAGGAGAGAAACTGTTTTTT. It translates to CASSARDRGEKLFF.

The gene calls are TRBV7-6 and TRBJ2-7, with D possibly TRBD2 on 6 matching bases. The CDR3 is 16 residues long. Trimming took 2 bases from V and 0 from J, leaving 14 bases between them. Germline V gene sequence: CDR1 SGHVS, CDR2 FNYEAQ. CDR3 loop: CASSLMGGADSYEQYF. In nucleotides, the CDR3 is TGTGCCAGCAGCTTAATGGGCGGGGCGGACTCCTACGAGCAGTACTTC.

V and J are TRBV10-3 and TRBJ1-2; the D gene is possibly TRBD1 (5 bases). The V gene's germline CDR1 is ENHRY and CDR2 SYGVKD. The CDR3 covers 14 residues. V lost 6 bases and J lost 1, with 12 bases in between. The CDR3 region is CAISPGGDNYGYTF. In nucleotides, the CDR3 is TGTGCCATCAGCCCGGGGGGGGATAACTATGGCTACACCTTC.

The chain has TRBV2 and TRBJ2-2; 13 nucleotides line up with TRBD2. The CDR3 spans 16 residues. Germline V gene lookup returns CDR1 SNHLY and CDR2 FYNNEI. The J segment lost 4 bases and the V segment lost 5 bases, leaving 4 bases of the junction unmatched. CDR3 in amino acids: CASSWGLAGPTGELFF. In nucleotides, the CDR3 is TGTGCCAGCAGTTGGGGACTAGCGGGGCCCACCGGGGAGCTGTTTTTT.

The chain links TRBV27 to TRBJ2-7, with D possibly TRBD1 on 6 matching bases. The CDR3 is 14 residues long. Germline assignment: CDR1 MNHEY and CDR2 SMNVEV (reference sequence). V dropped 6 bases and J dropped 1 base, with 13 bases sitting between them. CDR3 DNA sequence: TGTGCCAGCAGCTGGACAGATTGGTCCTACGAGCAGTACTTC. Translating it yields CASSWTDWSYEQYF.

The V call is TRBV29-1, the J call TRBJ2-7; maybe TRBD2 (5 bases). The CDR3 totals 11 residues. V was shortened by 4 bases and J by 3 bases, with 7 bases between the two germline ends. The germline CDR1 and CDR2 sequences are SQVTM and ANQGSEA. The CDR3 nucleotides are TGCAGCGTTGTTGGGAGCTACGAGCAGTACTTC. Protein sequence: CSVVGSYEQYF.

The chain recombines TRBV5-5 with TRBJ2-5; D perhaps matches TRBD1 (5 bases). The CDR3 totals 14 residues. Germline loops: CDR1 SGHKS, CDR2 YYEKEE (reference sequence). Between the trimmed V and J ends, which lost 0 bases and 5 bases, there was a span of 11 bases. The CDR3 sequence is CASSLGTGRETQYF. Written as DNA, the CDR3 is TGTGCCAGCAGCTTGGGCACAGGACGGGAGACCCAGTACTTC.

V gene TRBV7-8 combines with J gene TRBJ1-4; no definite D call. V lost 5 bases and J 8 bases, leaving 12 bases between the germline ends. Germline CDR1 is SGHVS and CDR2 is FQNEAQ. The CDR3 is made up of 13 amino acids. DNA of the CDR3: TGTGCCAGCAGCAACCAGGCTGCCGAAAAACTGTTTTTT. This encodes CASSNQAAEKLFF. Full variable domain (remainder filled in from reference TRBV7-8 and TRBJ1-4): GAGVSQSPRYKVAKRGQDVALRCDPISGHVSLFWYQQALGQGPEFLTYFQNEAQLDKSGLPSDRFFAERPEGSVSTLKIQRTQQEDSAVYLCASSNQAAEKLFFGSGTQLSVL.

The chain combines TRBV6-1 with TRBJ1-6; D unclear. CDR3 length: 13 residues. Trimming shortened V by 3 bases and J by 7 bases, and 7 bases separated the two germline ends. CDR1 MNHNS and CDR2 SASEGT come from the germline V gene. CDR3 nucleotides: TGTGCCAGCAGTGATGCCCGGAATTCACCCCTCCACTTT. Amino acid sequence: CASSDARNSPLHF.

In DNA form, the CDR3 reads TGTGCCTGGATCCCCCGGGACAGGCAGAATTCACCCCTCCACTTT. This translates into CAWIPRDRQNSPLHF. The J gene is TRBJ1-6, the V gene TRBV30, with TRBD1 matching over 8 bases. The germline V gene encodes CDR1 GTSNPN and CDR2 SVGIG (reference sequence). The V and J ends lost 4 bases and 7 bases, in that order; junction bases with no gene match: 9. This CDR3 has 15 residues.